This TCR beta chain originates from a study of CD8+ T cells in alopecia areata. Points from the study as a whole: In scalp samples, resident alphabeta T cells of normal skin are also sequenced.

Extraction of RNA preceded its reverse transcription into cDNA, which served as the sequencing template. Only in-frame clones appear in the TCRdb table, and some are missing; sequencing was by immunoSEQ multiplex PCR. The sample yields about 140,000 clones, around 51% seen once. The J segment lost 4 bases and the V segment lost 1 base, leaving 5 bases of the junction unmatched. CDR3 size: 14 residues. Germline V gene sequence: CDR1 SQVTM, CDR2 ANQGSEA. This clone is a singleton in its sample. The antigen is unknown. The sequences come from CD4+ T cells sorted from blood, collected at week 0. The TCR originated in a human donor with alopecia areata. V and J are TRBV29-1 and TRBJ2-7; 9 bases agree with TRBD2. CDR3: CSVEGREGLYEQYF. Written as DNA, the CDR3 is TGCAGCGTTGAAGGGCGGGAGGGCCTTTACGAGCAGTACTTC.